The 21 T cell receptor beta chains below were found in one sample sequenced in a study of OX40 agonist ivuxolimab in advanced cancers. Data came from immunoSEQ multiplex PCR; TCRdb stores just in-frame clones and leaves some out. Counted here are 30,000 to 35,000 clones, 70% to 90% occurring once; the ten biggest clones make up 38%. The source material was CD4+ or CD8+ T cells sorted from blood, sampled in a trial of the OX40 agonist ivuxolimab. These receptors all stem from an adult with an advanced solid tumor such as melanoma, head and neck, liver or kidney cancer.

The CDR3 sequence is CASSQDVAGNSGANVLTF. The CDR3 DNA sequence: TGCGCCAGCAGCCAAGATGTTGCAGGAAATTCTGGGGCCAACGTCCTGACTTTC. V is TRBV4-3 and J is TRBJ2-6; no reliable D call. Germline values: CDR1 LGHNA, CDR2 YSLEER. With 0 bases removed from V and 1 base from J, the gap between germline ends came to 13 bases. This CDR3 spans 18 amino acids.

The chain employs TRBV27 and TRBJ1-2, with a weak D call TRBD1 (6 bases). CDR1 and CDR2 (germline): MNHEY, SMNVEV (reference sequence). V was shortened by 5 bases and J by 7 bases, with 23 bases between the two germline ends. The CDR3 covers 16 residues. The CDR3 nucleotides read TGTGCCAGCAGTCCGCTAGGGGGGGGGCGCCTTGCTGGCTACACCTTC. Amino acid sequence: CASSPLGGGRLAGYTF.

V and J are TRBV29-1 and TRBJ2-7; 9 bases align to TRBD2. V shed 5 bases and J 0 bases; nucleotides not matched to a gene: 5. The CDR3 runs to 14 residues. The V gene's germline CDR1 is SQVTM and CDR2 ANQGSEA. The CDR3 nucleotides read TGCAGCGTTCTCTCTAGCGGGATCTCCTACGAGCAGTACTTC. It encodes CSVLSSGISYEQYF.

V is TRBV6-1 and J is TRBJ1-5, with a weak D call TRBD1 (5 bases). V was clipped by 7 bases and J by 0 bases, with 10 bases between them. The CDR3 is 14 residues long. CDR1 is MNHNS, CDR2 SASEGT, per germline. The CDR3 DNA reads as TGTGCCAGCAACAGACAGTATAGCAATCAGCCCCAGCATTTT. Protein sequence: CASNRQYSNQPQHF.

The J gene is TRBJ2-7, the V gene TRBV29-1, with D maybe TRBD2 (6 bases). The CDR3 consists of 13 residues. CDR1 is SQVTM and CDR2 is ANQGSEA in the germline V gene. V lost 6 bases, J lost 2 bases, and 14 bases lay in between. CDR3 DNA sequence: TGCAGCGTGATAGCGGAGACGACCTACGAGCAGTACTTC. Translated, it gives CSVIAETTYEQYF.

The genes are TRBV19 and TRBJ1-5, with no clear D. The CDR3 is 15 residues long. Germline CDR1 LNHDA, CDR2 SQIVND (reference sequence). Trimming cost V 1 base and J 4 bases, with 11 bases left between them. CDR3 nucleotide sequence: TGTGCCAGTAGTATAGTGTCCAGTAAAAATCAGCCCCAGCATTTT. Its protein is CASSIVSSKNQPQHF. Looking up the rest from reference TRBV19 and TRBJ1-5 gives the full variable domain: DGGITQSPKYLFRKEGQNVTLSCEQNLNHDAMYWYRQDPGQGLRLIYYSQIVNDFQKGDIAEGYSVSREKKESFPLTVTSAQKNPTAFYLCASSIVSSKNQPQHFGDGTRLSIL.

V usage is TRBV13 and J usage is TRBJ2-3; TRBD2 agrees at 7 bases. With 1 base clipped from V and 0 bases from J, the junction kept 7 bases outside the gene matches. The germline gives CDR1 PRHDT, CDR2 FYEKMQ (reference sequence). This CDR3 comprises 17 residues. CDR3: CASSLASSGASTDTQYF. The CDR3 DNA reads as TGTGCCAGCAGCTTAGCGTCCAGCGGGGCTAGCACAGATACGCAGTATTTT.

This clone was seen just once. The chain employs TRBV28 and TRBJ1-1; D not certain. The ends were cut back, 5 bases at V and 0 bases at J, with 7 bases in the middle. Germline CDR1 and CDR2: MDHEN and SYDVKM. CDR3 length: 13 residues. The CDR3 nucleotides read TGTGCCAGCAGTGACACGGTGAACACTGAAGCTTTCTTT. Translation gives CASSDTVNTEAFF.

The V call is TRBV5-6, the J call TRBJ2-1, with TRBD2 matching 9 bases. With V trimmed by 6 bases and J by 4 bases, 5 bases remained unmatched. From germline, CDR1 is SGHDT and CDR2 YYEEEE. The CDR3 extends over 14 amino acids. CDR3 region: CASTAAGGYNEQFF. For the CDR3, the DNA is TGTGCCAGCACGGCCGCGGGAGGGTACAATGAGCAGTTCTTC.

The rearrangement joins TRBV29-1 to TRBJ2-4; D tentatively fits TRBD1 or TRBD2 (6 bases each). Germline values: CDR1 SQVTM, CDR2 ANQGSEA. The CDR3 is made up of 14 amino acids. As DNA, the CDR3 is TGCACCTTAGAAGGGGGGCGCCCAAAAAACATTCAGTACTTC. This translates into CTLEGGRPKNIQYF.

This chain connects TRBV6-5 to TRBJ2-1, with 16 bases identical to TRBD2. With 5 bases clipped from V and 9 bases from J, the junction kept 4 bases outside the gene matches. This CDR3 is built from 15 residues. Looked up from germline, CDR1 is MNHEY and CDR2 is SVGAGI. The CDR3 sequence is CASSLGTSGRGEQFF. The CDR3 DNA is TGTGCCAGCAGTCTCGGGACTAGCGGGAGGGGTGAGCAGTTCTTC.

The sample holds a few counts of this clone. The chain combines TRBV19 with TRBJ2-1; a weak D match, TRBD2 (6 bases). The V end was cut by 5 bases, the J end by 3 bases, with 14 bases between. In germline, CDR1 is LNHDA, CDR2 SQIVND (reference sequence). The CDR3 loop spans 15 amino acids. For the CDR3, the DNA is TGTGCCAGTAGTCCCGGCTCGGGGGACTACAATGAGCAGTTCTTC. Amino acid sequence: CASSPGSGDYNEQFF.

J is TRBJ2-7 and V is TRBV9; D uncertain. Trimming removed 1 base at V and 0 bases at J, with 11 bases between. The germline gives CDR1 SGDLS, CDR2 YYNGEE. CDR3 length: 15 amino acids. CDR3 amino acids: CASSVSSGGSYEQYF. For the CDR3, the DNA is TGTGCCAGCAGCGTATCGAGTGGCGGCTCCTACGAGCAGTACTTC.

This clone has only one observation. V gene TRBV10-3 combines with J gene TRBJ2-1; 13 nucleotides match TRBD2. Germline-derived CDR1 and CDR2 are ENHRY and SYGVKD. V was pared by 2 bases and J by 5 bases, with 12 bases of the junction left unmatched. The CDR3 extends over 19 amino acids. CDR3 amino acids: CAISEGSGTSGILDNEQFF. The DNA of the CDR3 is TGTGCCATCAGTGAGGGATCCGGGACTAGCGGGATTCTGGACAATGAGCAGTTCTTC.

CDR3 amino acids: CASSLPGANVLTF. The CDR3 region has the DNA TGTGCCAGCAGCTTACCTGGGGCCAACGTCCTGACTTTC. The chain is built from TRBV7-9 and TRBJ2-6; D not certain. CDR1 is SEHNR and CDR2 is FQNEAQ in the germline V gene (reference sequence). The CDR3 is 13 amino acids. V was shortened by 2 bases and J by 2 bases, with 1 base between the two germline ends.

This clone was detected only a few times. The rearrangement joins TRBV27 to TRBJ1-2; 7 bases map to TRBD1. From germline, CDR1 is MNHEY and CDR2 SMNVEV (reference sequence). Trimming at V came to 2 bases and at J to 6 bases, leaving 6 bases not matched to a gene. This CDR3 has 14 residues. The CDR3, as DNA: TGTGCCAGCAGTTTACGGCAGACAGGGCATGGCTACACCTTC. This translates into CASSLRQTGHGYTF.

The genes are TRBV6-1 and TRBJ2-7; D may be TRBD1 or TRBD2 (6 bases each). This CDR3 contains 15 residues. The V end lost 5 bases, the J end lost 1 base, and 15 bases lay between the germline ends. Germline CDR1 is MNHNS and CDR2 is SASEGT. CDR3 in amino acids: CASSHEGGSSYEQYF. Written as DNA, the CDR3 is TGTGCCAGCAGTCACGAGGGGGGATCGTCCTACGAGCAGTACTTC.

The rearrangement joins TRBV7-3 to TRBJ2-1; D ambiguous. Germline V gene lookup returns CDR1 SGHTA and CDR2 FQGTGA. Trimming took 3 bases from V and 8 from J, leaving 8 bases between them. The CDR3 sequence is 12 residues long. CDR3 loop: CASSLSIDEQFF. Written as DNA, the CDR3 is TGTGCCAGCAGCTTGTCTATTGATGAGCAGTTCTTC.

The CDR3 DNA reads TGTGCCACCAGCAGAGATCTAGCGGGAGGAGGGGGGGCCGACGAGCAGTACTTC. Its translation is CATSRDLAGGGGADEQYF. V gene TRBV15 combines with J gene TRBJ2-7; 11 bases are a match to TRBD2. Germline lookup yields CDR1 LNHNV and CDR2 YYDKDF (reference sequence). The CDR3 extends over 18 amino acids. J gave up 5 bases and V 0 bases, and 12 bases lay outside the gene matches. Full variable domain (rest looked up from reference TRBV15 and TRBJ2-7): DAMVIQNPRYQVTQFGKPVTLSCSQTLNHNVMYWYQQKSSQAPKLLFHYYDKDFNNEADTPDNFQSRRPNTSFCFLDIRSPGLGDTAMYLCATSRDLAGGGGADEQYFGPGTRLTVT.

For this clone: The identical CDR3 is also encoded by other nucleotide sequences in the sample. The chain couples TRBV9 to TRBJ2-1; D is uncertain. The V end was cut by 0 bases, the J end by 9 bases, with 4 bases between. The CDR3 totals 11 residues. Germline assignment: CDR1 SGDLS and CDR2 YYNGEE. The CDR3 nucleotides are TGTGCCAGCAGCGTAGGGTCTGAGCAGTTCTTC. This sequence encodes CASSVGSEQFF. Looking up the rest from reference TRBV9 and TRBJ2-1 gives the full variable domain: DSGVTQTPKHLITATGQRVTLRCSPRSGDLSVYWYQQSLDQGLQFLIQYYNGEERAKGNILERFSAQQFPDLHSELNLSSLELGDSALYFCASSVGSEQFFGPGTRLTVL.

This clone has a single count. V is TRBV4-1 and J is TRBJ1-2, with TRBD1 matching over 9 bases. The V segment lost 6 bases and the J segment 4 bases; nucleotides outside the gene matches: 6. The CDR3 runs 14 residues. The V gene's germline CDR1 is MGHRA and CDR2 YSYEKL. CDR3 in amino acids: CASRHLGQGYGYTF. The CDR3 DNA reads TGCGCCAGCAGGCACCTGGGACAGGGCTATGGCTACACCTTC.